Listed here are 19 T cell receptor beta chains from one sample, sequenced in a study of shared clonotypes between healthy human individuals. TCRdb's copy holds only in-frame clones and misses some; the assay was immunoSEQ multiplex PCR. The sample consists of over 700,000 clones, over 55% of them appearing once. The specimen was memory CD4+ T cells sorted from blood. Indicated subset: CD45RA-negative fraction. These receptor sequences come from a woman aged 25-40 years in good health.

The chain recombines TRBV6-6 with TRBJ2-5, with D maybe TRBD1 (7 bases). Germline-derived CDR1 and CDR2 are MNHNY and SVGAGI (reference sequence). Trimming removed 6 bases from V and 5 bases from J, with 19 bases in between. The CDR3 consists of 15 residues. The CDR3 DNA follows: TGTGCCAGCAGCCACCTACGGACAGGAGGGGAGACCCAGTACTTC. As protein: CASSHLRTGGETQYF.

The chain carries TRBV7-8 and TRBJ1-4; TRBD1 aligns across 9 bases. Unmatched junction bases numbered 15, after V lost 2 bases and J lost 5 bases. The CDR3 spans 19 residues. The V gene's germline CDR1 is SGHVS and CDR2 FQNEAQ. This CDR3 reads CASSLKYSGQGHQNEKLFF. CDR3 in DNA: TGTGCCAGCAGCTTAAAGTACTCGGGACAGGGTCACCAAAATGAAAAACTGTTTTTT.

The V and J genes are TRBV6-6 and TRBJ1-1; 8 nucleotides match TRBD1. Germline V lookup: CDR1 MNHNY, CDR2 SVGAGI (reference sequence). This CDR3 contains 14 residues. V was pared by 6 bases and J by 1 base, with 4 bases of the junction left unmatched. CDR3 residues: CASSTGTGNTEAFF. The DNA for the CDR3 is TGTGCCAGCAGCACCGGGACAGGGAACACTGAAGCTTTCTTT.

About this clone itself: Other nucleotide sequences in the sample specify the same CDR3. This chain's CDR3 is CASSRDGTYEQYF. The CDR3, as DNA: TGTGCCAGTAGTCGGGACGGAACCTACGAGCAGTACTTC. V is TRBV19 and J is TRBJ2-7; perhaps D is TRBD1 or TRBD2 (5 bases each). Germline V gives CDR1 LNHDA, CDR2 SQIVND (reference sequence). The CDR3 runs to 13 residues. V dropped 5 bases and J dropped 2 bases, with 10 bases sitting between them.

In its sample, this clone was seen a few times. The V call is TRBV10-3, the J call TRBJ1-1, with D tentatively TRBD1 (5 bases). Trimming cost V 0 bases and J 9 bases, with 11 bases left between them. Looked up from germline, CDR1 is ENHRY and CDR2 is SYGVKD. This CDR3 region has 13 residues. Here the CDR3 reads CAISESPRDQAFF. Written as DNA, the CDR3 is TGTGCCATCAGTGAGTCCCCCCGGGACCAAGCTTTCTTT.

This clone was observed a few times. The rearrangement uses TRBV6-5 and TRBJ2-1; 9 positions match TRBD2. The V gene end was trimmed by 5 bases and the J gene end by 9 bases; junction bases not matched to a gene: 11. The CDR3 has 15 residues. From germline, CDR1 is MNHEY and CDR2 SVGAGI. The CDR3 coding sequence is TGTGCCAGCAGTATTAGCGGGAGCCTTGGAAGTGAGCAGTTCTTC. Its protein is CASSISGSLGSEQFF.

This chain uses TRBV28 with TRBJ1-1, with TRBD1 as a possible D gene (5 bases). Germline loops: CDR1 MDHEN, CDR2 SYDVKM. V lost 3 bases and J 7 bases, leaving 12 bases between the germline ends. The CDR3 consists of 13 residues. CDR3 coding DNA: TGTGCCAGCAGTTTGGGGGGTCCCTATGAAGCTTTCTTT. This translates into CASSLGGPYEAFF. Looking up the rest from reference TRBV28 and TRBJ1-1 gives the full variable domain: DVKVTQSSRYLVKRTGEKVFLECVQDMDHENMFWYRQDPGLGLRLIYFSYDVKMKEKGDIPEGYSVSREKKERFSLILESASTNQTSMYLCASSLGGPYEAFFGQGTRLTVV.

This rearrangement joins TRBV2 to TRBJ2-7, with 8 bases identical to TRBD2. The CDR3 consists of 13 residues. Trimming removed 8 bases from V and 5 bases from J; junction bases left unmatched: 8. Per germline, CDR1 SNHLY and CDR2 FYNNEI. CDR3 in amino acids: CASAPGGDNEQYF. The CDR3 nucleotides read TGTGCCAGCGCACCCGGGGGGGACAACGAGCAGTACTTC.

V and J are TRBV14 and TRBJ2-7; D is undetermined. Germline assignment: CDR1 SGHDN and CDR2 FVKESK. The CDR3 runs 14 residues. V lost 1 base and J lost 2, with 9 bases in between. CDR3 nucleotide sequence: TGTGCCAGCAGCCAAGCCCTGATTACCTACGAGCAGTACTTC. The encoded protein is CASSQALITYEQYF. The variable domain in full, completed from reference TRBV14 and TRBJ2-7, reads EAGVTQFPSHSVIEKGQTVTLRCDPISGHDNLYWYRRVMGKEIKFLLHFVKESKQDESGMPNNRFLAERTGGTYSTLKVQPAELEDSGVYFCASSQALITYEQYFGPGTRLTVT.

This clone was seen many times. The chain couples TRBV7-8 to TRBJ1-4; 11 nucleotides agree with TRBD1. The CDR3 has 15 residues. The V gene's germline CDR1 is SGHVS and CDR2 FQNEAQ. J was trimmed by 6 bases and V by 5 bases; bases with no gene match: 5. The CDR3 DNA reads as TGTGCCAGCAGCAGACCGGGACAGGGGGATGAAAAACTGTTTTTT. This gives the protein CASSRPGQGDEKLFF.

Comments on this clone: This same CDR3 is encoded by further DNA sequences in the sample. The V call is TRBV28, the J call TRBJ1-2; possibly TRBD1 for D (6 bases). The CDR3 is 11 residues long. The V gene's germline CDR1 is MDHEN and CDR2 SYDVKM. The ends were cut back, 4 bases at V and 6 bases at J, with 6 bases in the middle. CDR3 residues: CASSYRDGYTF. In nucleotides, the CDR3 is TGTGCCAGCAGTTACAGGGATGGCTACACCTTC.

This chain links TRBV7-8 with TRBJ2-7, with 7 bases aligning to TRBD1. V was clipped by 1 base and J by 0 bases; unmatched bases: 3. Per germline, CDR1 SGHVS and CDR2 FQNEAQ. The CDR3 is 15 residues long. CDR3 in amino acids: CASSLGRTGSYEQYF. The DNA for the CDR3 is TGTGCCAGCAGCTTAGGTCGGACAGGCTCCTACGAGCAGTACTTC.

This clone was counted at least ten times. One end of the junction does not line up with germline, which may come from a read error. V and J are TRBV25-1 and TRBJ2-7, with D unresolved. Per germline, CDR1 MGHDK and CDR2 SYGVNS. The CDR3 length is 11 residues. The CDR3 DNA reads TGTGCCAGCAGTGATCACCGGGCGGAAAACTTC. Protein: CASSDHRAENF.

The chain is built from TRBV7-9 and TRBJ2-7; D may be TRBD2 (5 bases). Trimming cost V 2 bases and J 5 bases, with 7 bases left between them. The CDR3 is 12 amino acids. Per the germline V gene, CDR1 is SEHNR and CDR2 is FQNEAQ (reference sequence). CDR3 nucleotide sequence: TGTGCCAGCAGCTTACCGGGGAACGAGCAGTACTTC. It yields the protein CASSLPGNEQYF.

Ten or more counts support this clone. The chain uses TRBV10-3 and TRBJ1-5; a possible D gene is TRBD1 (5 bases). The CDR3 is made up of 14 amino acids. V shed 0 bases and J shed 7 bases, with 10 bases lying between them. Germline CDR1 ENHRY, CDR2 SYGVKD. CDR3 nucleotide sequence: TGTGCCATCAGTGAGTCGATGGGGGAACAGCCCCAGCATTTT. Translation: CAISESMGEQPQHF.

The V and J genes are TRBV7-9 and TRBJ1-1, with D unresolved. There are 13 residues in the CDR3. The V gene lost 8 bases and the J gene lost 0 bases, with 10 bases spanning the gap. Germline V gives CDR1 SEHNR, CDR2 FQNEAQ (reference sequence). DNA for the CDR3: TGTGCCAGCGAGGAGTCTATGAACACTGAAGCTTTCTTT. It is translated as CASEESMNTEAFF.

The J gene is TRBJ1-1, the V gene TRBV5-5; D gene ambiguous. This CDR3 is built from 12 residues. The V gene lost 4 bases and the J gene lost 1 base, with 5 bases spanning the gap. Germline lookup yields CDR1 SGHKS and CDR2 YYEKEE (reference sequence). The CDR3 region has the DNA TGTGCCAGCAGCACCAGGAACACTGAAGCTTTCTTT. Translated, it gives CASSTRNTEAFF.

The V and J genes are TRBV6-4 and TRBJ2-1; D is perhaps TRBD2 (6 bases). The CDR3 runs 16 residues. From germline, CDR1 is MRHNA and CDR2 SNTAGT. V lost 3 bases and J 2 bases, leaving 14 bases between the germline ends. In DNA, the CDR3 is TGTGCCAGCAGTGAGGAGGGAGTCCCCCCCTACAATGAGCAGTTCTTC. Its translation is CASSEEGVPPYNEQFF.

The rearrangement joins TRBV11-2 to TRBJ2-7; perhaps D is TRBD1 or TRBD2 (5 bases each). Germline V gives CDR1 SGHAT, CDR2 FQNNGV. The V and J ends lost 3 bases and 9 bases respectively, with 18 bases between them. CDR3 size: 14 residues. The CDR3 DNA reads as TGTGCCAGCAGCTTGGGACCCCACACGGGCGCGCAGTACTTC. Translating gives CASSLGPHTGAQYF. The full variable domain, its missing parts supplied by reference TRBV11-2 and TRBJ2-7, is EAGVAQSPRYKIIEKRQSVAFWCNPISGHATLYWYQQILGQGPKLLIQFQNNGVVDDSQLPKDRFSAERLKGVDSTLKIQPAKLEDSAVYLCASSLGPHTGAQYFGPGTRLTVT.